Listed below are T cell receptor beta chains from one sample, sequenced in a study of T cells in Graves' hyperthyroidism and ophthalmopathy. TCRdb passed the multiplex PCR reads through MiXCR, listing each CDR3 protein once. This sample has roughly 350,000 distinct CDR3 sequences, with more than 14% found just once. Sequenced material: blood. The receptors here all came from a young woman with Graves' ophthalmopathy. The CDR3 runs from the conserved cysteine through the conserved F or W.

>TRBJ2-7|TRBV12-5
CASGIAGARDEQYF
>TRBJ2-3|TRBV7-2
CASSQWSRIGDTQYF
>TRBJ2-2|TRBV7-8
CASSPDTYTGELFF
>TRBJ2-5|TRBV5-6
CASTAGGLGETQYF
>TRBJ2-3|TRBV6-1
CASERVMGQSTDTQYF
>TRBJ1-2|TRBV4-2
CASSRETGEGYTF
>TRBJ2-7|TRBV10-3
CATYREAVYEQYF
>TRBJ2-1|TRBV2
CASSADGQFF
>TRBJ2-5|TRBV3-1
CASRTLGTQYF
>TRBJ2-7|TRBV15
CATSRGTGGPYEQYF
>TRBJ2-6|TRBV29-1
CSVNGPLGPSGANVLTF
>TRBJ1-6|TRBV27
CASSSNPTGWGVNSPLHF
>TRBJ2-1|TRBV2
CASSPGRGPVHEQFF
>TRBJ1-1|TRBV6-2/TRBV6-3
CASSYSRRSGRLNTEAFF
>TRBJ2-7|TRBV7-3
CASSRLAGGTYEQYF
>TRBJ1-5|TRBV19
CASSTFGRGLQPQHF
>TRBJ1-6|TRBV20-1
CSANKSGTGRGSPLHF
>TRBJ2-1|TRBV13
CASSWGGPSYNEQFF
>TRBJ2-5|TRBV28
CASSLLSSGGRETQYF
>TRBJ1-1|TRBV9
CASSVEVGMNTEAFF
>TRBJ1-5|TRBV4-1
CASSQGDSNQPQHF
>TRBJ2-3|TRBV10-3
CAIRAGLAASSTPTQGADTQYF
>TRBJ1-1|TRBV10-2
CASRDTEAFF
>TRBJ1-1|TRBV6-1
CASIDRGGGADREAFF
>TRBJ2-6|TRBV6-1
CASSEVGTGANVLTF
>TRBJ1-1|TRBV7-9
CASSMTALNTEAFF
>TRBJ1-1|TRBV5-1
CASRHPSRQGSFSDTEAFF
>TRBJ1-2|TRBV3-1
CASSPSGPAVWGYTF
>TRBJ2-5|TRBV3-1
CASSQDAGGTETQYF
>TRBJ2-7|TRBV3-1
CASSQASGTGIYEQYF
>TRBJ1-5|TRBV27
CASSSSHISNQPQHF
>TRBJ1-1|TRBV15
CATSRARQVERGAFF
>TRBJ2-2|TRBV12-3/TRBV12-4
CASSLDSGELFF
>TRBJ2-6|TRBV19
CASSITVSGANVLTF
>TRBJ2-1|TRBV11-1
CASSLQGLWSTNEQFF
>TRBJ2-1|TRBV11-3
CASSFLATSYNEQFF
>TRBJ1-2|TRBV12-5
CASGLQGNYGYTF
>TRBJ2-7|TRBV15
CATSRVLGGTEQYF
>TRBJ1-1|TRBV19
CASRGGQGLRGTEAFF
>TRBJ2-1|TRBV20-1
CSAAIEPPHEQFF
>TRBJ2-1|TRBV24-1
CATSDEQGDGVNEQFF
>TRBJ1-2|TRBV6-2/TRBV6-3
CASKDTASLYGPVRTF
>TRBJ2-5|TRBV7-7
CASSTRPNGGTQYF
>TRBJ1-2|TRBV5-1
CASSLETGLANYGYTF
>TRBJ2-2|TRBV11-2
CASSPPRAGGFGELFF
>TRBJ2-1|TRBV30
CAWTSGRGPYNEQFF
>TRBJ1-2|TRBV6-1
CASSGDRSYGYTF
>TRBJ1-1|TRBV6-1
CASNRRTGTGTSEAFF
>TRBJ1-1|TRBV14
CASSAWDNLNTEAFF
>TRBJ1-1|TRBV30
CAWIIQGAETEAFF
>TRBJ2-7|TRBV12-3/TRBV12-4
CASRPPGGTYEQYF
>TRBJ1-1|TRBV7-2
CASSLAYDTEAFF
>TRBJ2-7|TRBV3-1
CASSQEAAGSYEQYF
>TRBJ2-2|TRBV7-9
CASSLYESGTGELFF
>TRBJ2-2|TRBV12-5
CASGLVTVLGQGAYTGELFF
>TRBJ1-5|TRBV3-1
CASSQDQGRGQPQHF
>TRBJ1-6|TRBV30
CAWSAGDRGSPLHF
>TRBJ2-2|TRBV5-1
CASPGKTGELFF
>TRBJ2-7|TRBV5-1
CASSLLDSKVYEQYF
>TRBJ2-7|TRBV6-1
CASSYITSDEQYF